The T cell receptor (beta chain) described here comes from a study of blood T cells in healthy people across ages. Findings and caveats of the study: Among long-lived donors, naive CD4+ cells were more numerous and diversity higher than in aged donors. In older individuals, TCR beta diversity per million T cells was lower, falling roughly linearly with age.

The use of a sample-barcoded 5' primer and a J-beta primer mix characterized a second PCR of roughly 7 to 11 cycles. One entry per CDR3 protein results from TCRdb running MiXCR on the 5' RACE reads. The sample holds about 1.5 million distinct CDR3 sequences, about 42% seen once. The ends were cut back, 2 bases at V and 13 bases at J, with 20 bases in the middle. This CDR3 spans 14 amino acids. Per-sample PBMC isolation yielded at least 6.5 million cells. Comments on this clonotype: Its antigen is as yet unknown.

The origin of this receptor is a woman between 18 and 29 years old in good health. The rearrangement links TRBV12-3 or TRBV12-4 to TRBJ2-5, with D perhaps given as TRBD1 or TRBD2 (5 bases each). The specimen was blood. This CDR3 reads CASSLRQGEYERYF. CDR3 DNA sequence: TGTGCCAGCAGTTTAAGGCAGGGAGAGTACGAGCGGTACTTC.